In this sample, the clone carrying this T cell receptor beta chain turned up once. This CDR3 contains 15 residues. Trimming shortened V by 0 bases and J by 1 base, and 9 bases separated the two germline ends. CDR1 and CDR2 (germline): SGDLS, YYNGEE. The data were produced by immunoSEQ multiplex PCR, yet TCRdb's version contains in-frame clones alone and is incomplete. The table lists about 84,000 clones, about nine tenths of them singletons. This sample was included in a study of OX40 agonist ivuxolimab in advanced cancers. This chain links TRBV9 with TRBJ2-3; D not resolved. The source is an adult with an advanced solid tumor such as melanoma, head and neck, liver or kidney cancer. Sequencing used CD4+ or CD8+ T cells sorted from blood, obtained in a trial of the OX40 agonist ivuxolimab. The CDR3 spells CASSVGVSGTDTQYF. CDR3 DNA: TGTGCCAGCAGCGTAGGAGTGAGTGGCACAGATACGCAGTATTTT.